A single T cell receptor (beta chain) is shown here with its context. The CDR3 has 14 amino acids. The V gene end was trimmed by 7 bases and the J gene end by 2 bases; junction bases not matched to a gene: 5. CDR1 SGHTA and CDR2 FQGNSA come from the germline V gene. Authors' methods: Estimation of nucleated cell counts was performed using reference gene primer amplification. Measured with immunoSEQ multiplex PCR; TCRdb has only the in-frame clones, and not every one. Clone size and V and J calls were adopted from that table, with D and trimming inferred from the DNA. The sample lists about 92,000 clones; 75% to 90% were seen once. These data come from a study of blood T cell repertoires in COVID-19. Study context: PBMCs, B-cell-depleted T cells, or T cells were the source of the cDNA or gDNA that made up the material.

The receptor comes from a woman older than 75 with active or convalescent COVID-19. The V gene is TRBV7-2, the J gene TRBJ2-3; 8 bases fit TRBD2. The specimen was peripheral blood. CDR3: CASTRGGFTDTQYF. CDR3 nucleotides: TGTGCCAGCACCCGGGGGGGGTTCACAGATACGCAGTATTTT.